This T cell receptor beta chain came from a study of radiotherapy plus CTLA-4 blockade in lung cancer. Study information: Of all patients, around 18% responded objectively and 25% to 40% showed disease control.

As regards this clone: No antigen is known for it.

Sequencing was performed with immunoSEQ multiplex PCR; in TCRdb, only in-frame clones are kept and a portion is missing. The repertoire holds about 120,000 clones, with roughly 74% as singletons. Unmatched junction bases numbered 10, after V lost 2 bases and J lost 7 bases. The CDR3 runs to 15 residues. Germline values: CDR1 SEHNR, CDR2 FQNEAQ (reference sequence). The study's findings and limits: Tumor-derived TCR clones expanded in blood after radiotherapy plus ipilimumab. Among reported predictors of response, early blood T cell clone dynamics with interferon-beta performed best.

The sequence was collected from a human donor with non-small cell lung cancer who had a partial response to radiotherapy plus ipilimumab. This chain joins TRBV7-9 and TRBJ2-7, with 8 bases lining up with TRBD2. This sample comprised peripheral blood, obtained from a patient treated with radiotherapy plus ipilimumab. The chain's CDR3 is CASSLMTAGGGEQYV. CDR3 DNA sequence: TGTGCCAGCAGCTTAATGACGGCGGGAGGTGGTGAGCAGTACGTC.